Shown below are 31 T cell receptor beta chains from a single sample sequenced in a study of blood T cells in healthy people across ages (dated by TCRdb to between 2015 and 2017). To prepare the library, 5' RACE was applied. This sample was sequenced with an Illumina HiSeq 2500. A second PCR of about 6 to 11 cycles was run with a J-beta primer mix and a sample-barcoded 5' primer. The public reads were reprocessed in TCRdb via fastp at Q25 and MiXCR, keeping in-frame beta chains. A single entry per CDR3 protein holds the most common genes and DNA from its merged rows. The sample table lists approximately 880,000 distinct CDR3 sequences, roughly 48% of them with a count of one. The biggest ten clones account for 13% of the sample. The sample was blood. The receptors derive from a man under 40 in good health.

This clonotype came up a few times. The chain has TRBV7-2 and TRBJ1-1, with a tentative D call TRBD1 (5 bases). The CDR3 has 13 residues. Germline V CDR1 and CDR2: SGHTA, FQGNSA. V lost 6 bases and J lost 6, with 14 bases in between. The CDR3 is CASSPSRGAEAFF. The DNA for the CDR3 is TGTGCCAGCAGTCCGAGCCGGGGCGCTGAAGCTTTCTTT.

This clonotype was counted between two and nine times. This chain links TRBV7-2 with TRBJ2-1; 10 bases are shared with TRBD2. The CDR3 has 16 residues. V lost 5 bases, J lost 6 bases, and 10 bases stayed unmatched. Germline loops: CDR1 SGHTA, CDR2 FQGNSA. As DNA, the CDR3 is TGTGCCAGCAGCCCAAAACAGCGGGGGGGCGGCAATGAGCAGTTCTTC. Encoded protein: CASSPKQRGGGNEQFF.

In the case of this clonotype: This clone may be a read error of a much larger clone one base away. The chain joins TRBV4-2 to TRBJ2-1; 11 nucleotides line up with TRBD2. V lost 0 bases and J lost 10; bases outside the gene matches: 11. Per germline, CDR1 LGHNA and CDR2 YNFKEQ. The CDR3 has 17 residues. The CDR3 protein is CASSQDTLAGGWEEQFF. CDR3 nucleotides: TGTGCCAGCAGCCAAGATACCCTAGCGGGGGGTTGGGAGGAGCAGTTCTTC.

There are many counts of this clonotype. The chain carries TRBV27 and TRBJ2-3; D is possibly TRBD1 (5 bases). This CDR3 region has 16 residues. V dropped 7 bases and J dropped 0 bases, with 17 bases sitting between them. Germline assignment: CDR1 MNHEY and CDR2 SMNVEV (reference sequence). The CDR3 bases are TGTGCCAGCAAGGTAAAGGGGCGAAGTAGCACAGATACGCAGTATTTT. Translation gives CASKVKGRSSTDTQYF.

The chain links TRBV27 to TRBJ2-3; 9 bases map to TRBD1. V lost 8 bases to trimming and J lost 6 bases; unmatched junction nucleotides: 6. The CDR3 covers 13 residues. In germline, CDR1 is MNHEY, CDR2 SMNVEV (reference sequence). CDR3 sequence: CASSGTGYDTQYF. The CDR3 DNA follows: TGTGCCAGCTCCGGGACAGGGTACGATACGCAGTATTTT.

This clonotype occurred a few times. The chain joins TRBV5-1 to TRBJ2-7, with no clear D. The J call is doubtful: the DNA matches TRBJ2-5 better. The length of the CDR3 is 13 residues. Germline loops: CDR1 SGHRS, CDR2 YFSETQ. In DNA, the CDR3 is TGCGCCAGCAGCGAACCACCTCTGGAGACCCAGTACTTC. This codes for CASSEPPLETQYF.

The chain carries TRBV28 and TRBJ2-5; D could derive from TRBD1 or TRBD2 (5 bases each). From germline, CDR1 is MDHEN and CDR2 SYDVKM. CDR3 size: 15 residues. V was clipped by 5 bases and J by 5 bases, with 18 bases between them. The CDR3 sequence: CASSAGTGFAETQYF. The CDR3 region has the DNA TGTGCCAGCAGTGCCGGGACCGGCTTTGCGGAGACCCAGTACTTC.

There are many counts of this clonotype. V is TRBV29-1 and J is TRBJ1-2; 7 nucleotides agree with TRBD1. The CDR3 totals 12 residues. Losses at the gene ends were 6 bases for V and 7 bases for J; bases not matched to a gene: 8. Germline loops: CDR1 SQVTM, CDR2 ANQGSEA. The CDR3 DNA is TGCAGCGTCACCAGGACAGGAGGTGGCTACACCTTC. This encodes CSVTRTGGGYTF.

This clonotype has a count of ten or more. V is TRBV29-1 and J is TRBJ2-3; D call uncertain. The CDR3 has 11 residues. Trimming cost V 4 bases and J 5 bases, with 7 bases left between them. Per germline, CDR1 SQVTM and CDR2 ANQGSEA. This chain's CDR3 is CSVGLRDTQYF. The CDR3 nucleotides read TGCAGCGTTGGCCTAAGAGATACGCAGTATTTT.

This clonotype occurred once. V is TRBV4-2 and J is TRBJ2-2; D may be TRBD2 (5 bases). Germline V gives CDR1 LGHNA, CDR2 YNFKEQ. V shed 1 base and J shed 2 bases, with 14 bases lying between them. The CDR3 contains 17 residues. CDR3 loop: CASSQGGGGPNTGELFF. The CDR3 DNA follows: TGTGCCAGCAGCCAAGGTGGCGGAGGACCAAACACCGGGGAGCTGTTTTTT.

The chain recombines TRBV30 with TRBJ1-4; D might be TRBD1 (5 bases). Trimming shortened V by 1 base and J by 6 bases, and 15 bases separated the two germline ends. The germline gives CDR1 GTSNPN, CDR2 SVGIG (reference sequence). This CDR3 has 15 amino acids. This chain's CDR3 is CAWSDARGGYEKLFF. DNA of the CDR3: TGTGCCTGGAGTGACGCTAGGGGAGGTTATGAAAAACTGTTTTTT.

This chain links TRBV2 with TRBJ1-1; TRBD1 agrees at 7 bases. The CDR3 sequence is 12 residues long. Germline V gives CDR1 SNHLY, CDR2 FYNNEI. The ends lost 8 bases at V and 6 bases at J; junction bases unmatched: 6. In DNA, the CDR3 is TGTGCCAGCGACAGGGAGCGATCTGAAGCTTTCTTT. This translates into CASDRERSEAFF.

This clonotype has just a few counts. The gene calls are TRBV11-1 and TRBJ1-1, with a weak D call TRBD1 (5 bases). V lost 2 bases and J 3 bases, leaving 10 bases between the germline ends. This CDR3 comprises 14 residues. CDR1 and CDR2 (germline): SGHAT, FQDESV (reference sequence). CDR3 bases: TGTGCCAGCAGCTTACCCGAGGGGCACACTGAAGCTTTCTTT. Its translation is CASSLPEGHTEAFF. Filled out from reference TRBV11-1 and TRBJ1-1, the complete variable domain reads EAEVAQSPRYKITEKSQAVAFWCDPISGHATLYWYRQILGQGPELLVQFQDESVVDDSQLPKDRFSAERLKGVDSTLKIQPAELGDSAMYLCASSLPEGHTEAFFGQGTRLTVV.

Only a few counts were recorded for this clonotype. The chain has TRBV29-1 and TRBJ2-7, with D possibly being TRBD2 (6 bases). CDR3 size: 14 residues. V lost 4 bases, J lost 0 bases, and 13 bases lay in between. CDR1 and CDR2 from the germline V gene are SQVTM and ANQGSEA. The CDR3 loop is CSVAGRGSSYEQYF. The CDR3 nucleotides are TGCAGCGTTGCGGGGCGGGGCAGCTCCTACGAGCAGTACTTC.

This chain joins TRBV2 and TRBJ2-1, with a possible D match to TRBD2 (6 bases). The assigned J gene may be wrong: the sequence end matches TRBJ2-7 better. The CDR3 sequence is 15 residues long. Germline lookup yields CDR1 SNHLY and CDR2 FYNNEI. CDR3 protein: CASSEGGIRYNEQYF. CDR3 nucleotides: TGTGCCAGCAGTGAGGGGGGTATCCGGTACAATGAGCAGTACTTC.

The genes are TRBV4-2 and TRBJ2-6; 11 positions agree with TRBD1. The germline V gene has CDR1 LGHNA and CDR2 YNFKEQ. Germline trimming cut 6 bases from V and 1 base from J; bases unmatched to any gene: 2. This CDR3 is 16 amino acids long. The CDR3 coding sequence is TGTGCCAGCAGGGGACAGGGGGGGTCTGGGGCCAACGTCCTGACTTTC. Its translation is CASRGQGGSGANVLTF.

The J gene is TRBJ2-7, the V gene TRBV12-3 or TRBV12-4, with 9 nucleotides matching TRBD2. The junction had 11 bases not matched to a gene; V was cut back by 5 bases and J by 0 bases. The CDR3 totals 17 residues. CDR3 DNA: TGTGCCAGCAGTCTCTCCCGAGCGGGGGGTCTCTCCTACGAGCAGTACTTC. This sequence encodes CASSLSRAGGLSYEQYF.

The J gene is TRBJ1-5, the V gene TRBV6-2 or TRBV6-3, with a possible D match to TRBD1 (5 bases). This CDR3 comprises 13 residues. The germline V gene encodes CDR1 MNHEY and CDR2 SVGEGT. V lost 7 bases to trimming and J lost 5 bases, with 12 bases between them. The CDR3 is CASKAGNYQPQHF. Here the CDR3 DNA reads TGTGCCAGCAAGGCAGGGAATTATCAGCCCCAGCATTTT.

The chain has TRBV2 and TRBJ2-7; 10 positions match TRBD1. V gave up 10 bases and J gave up 6 bases; unmatched junction bases: 12. CDR1 SNHLY and CDR2 FYNNEI come from the germline V gene. This CDR3 has 14 amino acids. The CDR3 spells CATRQGALTGEQYF. The DNA for the CDR3 is TGTGCCACCAGACAGGGGGCCTTAACAGGCGAGCAGTACTTC.

The chain carries TRBV6-5 and TRBJ1-1; TRBD1 agrees at 8 bases. Per germline, CDR1 MNHEY and CDR2 SVGAGI. There are 15 residues in the CDR3. V gave up 0 bases and J gave up 4 bases; unmatched junction bases: 4. The CDR3 bases are TGTGCCAGCAGTTACTCAGGACAGGGTAGCACTGAAGCTTTCTTT. It is translated as CASSYSGQGSTEAFF.

As to this clonotype: Since a much larger clone is just one base distant, this may be a read error. The chain carries TRBV3-1 and TRBJ2-4; no clear D gene. The end of the DNA aligns better with TRBJ2-7, so the J call may be wrong. Germline V lookup: CDR1 LGHDT, CDR2 YNNKEL (reference sequence). The CDR3 is 12 residues long. CDR3 sequence (DNA): TGTGCCAGCAGCCAAAGGAACTACGAGCAGTACTTC. Translating it yields CASSQRNYEQYF.

This clonotype was detected a few times. The gene calls are TRBV2 and TRBJ2-7, with unresolved D. This CDR3 is 13 amino acids long. The ends were cut back, 1 base at V and 3 bases at J, with 7 bases in the middle. Germline V gives CDR1 SNHLY, CDR2 FYNNEI. The CDR3 is CASSEGPYYEQYF. The CDR3 nucleotides are TGTGCCAGCAGTGAAGGCCCATACTACGAGCAGTACTTC. The complete variable domain, with remaining parts taken from reference TRBV2 and TRBJ2-7, reads EPEVTQTPSHQVTQMGQEVILRCVPISNHLYFYWYRQILGQKVEFLVSFYNNEISEKSEIFDDQFSVERPDGSNFTLKIRSTKLEDSAMYFCASSEGPYYEQYFGPGTRLTVT.

A few counts support this clonotype. The V gene is TRBV7-2, the J gene TRBJ2-7; 7 bases are a match to TRBD2. The CDR3 is made up of 15 amino acids. V dropped 6 bases and J dropped 2; count of bases not matched to a gene: 10. Germline V gene data show CDR1 as SGHTA and CDR2 as FQGNSA. DNA for the CDR3: TGTGCCAGCAGTTCTCGTTGGGCGGGGGCCTACGAGCAGTACTTC. It is translated as CASSSRWAGAYEQYF. Drawing the rest from reference TRBV7-2 and TRBJ2-7, the complete variable domain is GAGVSQSPSNKVTEKGKDVELRCDPISGHTALYWYRQSLGQGLEFLIYFQGNSAPDKSGLPSDRFSAERTGGSVSTLTIQRTQQEDSAVYLCASSSRWAGAYEQYFGPGTRLTVT.

This chain uses TRBV9 with TRBJ2-5; D perhaps matches TRBD1 (6 bases). Trimming took 0 bases from V and 4 from J, leaving 16 bases between them. Germline V gives CDR1 SGDLS, CDR2 YYNGEE. CDR3 length equals 16 residues. The CDR3 DNA is TGTGCCAGCAGCGTAGCAGGGGATGGTGTCGGAGAGACCCAGTACTTC. This encodes CASSVAGDGVGETQYF.

The chain recombines TRBV20-1 with TRBJ2-5; 7 nucleotides line up with TRBD1. The CDR3 has 14 amino acids. The ends lost 0 bases at V and 5 bases at J; junction bases unmatched: 6. Germline V gives CDR1 DFQATT, CDR2 SNEGSKA (reference sequence). In DNA form, the CDR3 reads TGCAGTGCTAGAGATGACAGGGTGGTGGAGACCCAGTACTTC. As protein: CSARDDRVVETQYF.

Comment on this clonotype: This may stem from a read error, because a much larger clone lies one nucleotide away. This sequence joins TRBV13 and TRBJ2-5; 8 bases agree with TRBD2. Trimming at V came to 2 bases and at J to 11 bases, leaving 16 bases not matched to a gene. The germline CDR1 and CDR2 sequences are PRHDT and FYEKMQ (reference sequence). This CDR3 region has 16 residues. The CDR3 reads CASSLKIRGGLDEQYF. CDR3 sequence (DNA): TGTGCCAGCAGCTTAAAAATTCGGGGGGGCCTAGATGAGCAGTACTTC.

The V and J genes are TRBV4-1 and TRBJ2-2; a weak D match, TRBD1 (6 bases). Trimming took 0 bases from V and 4 from J, leaving 9 bases between them. Germline V lookup: CDR1 MGHRA, CDR2 YSYEKL. The CDR3 consists of 15 residues. The CDR3 nucleotides are TGCGCCAGCAGCCAAGAGTGGGGGCTCACCGGGGAGCTGTTTTTT. Its protein product is CASSQEWGLTGELFF.

This clonotype was seen more than once but under ten times. The chain couples TRBV25-1 to TRBJ1-1, with 7 bases matching TRBD1. V was clipped by 4 bases and J by 3 bases; unmatched bases: 8. Germline V gene data show CDR1 as MGHDK and CDR2 as SYGVNS. This CDR3 has 15 residues. As DNA, the CDR3 is TGTGCCAGCAGTGGGATTGACAGGGATGACACTGAAGCTTTCTTT. Translating gives CASSGIDRDDTEAFF.

This chain connects TRBV15 to TRBJ1-6; unclear D gene. With 0 bases removed from V and 8 bases from J, the gap between germline ends came to 17 bases. The germline CDR1 and CDR2 sequences are LNHNV and YYDKDF (reference sequence). This CDR3 is 17 amino acids long. The CDR3 region is CATSREYPRIADSPLHF. The CDR3 DNA sequence: TGTGCCACCAGCAGAGAGTATCCCCGGATCGCGGATTCACCCCTCCACTTT.

This sequence joins TRBV29-1 and TRBJ2-1; 7 bases align to TRBD1. Matching the DNA end better, TRBJ2-7 makes the J call doubtful. The V gene's germline CDR1 is SQVTM and CDR2 ANQGSEA. The CDR3 consists of 11 residues. The CDR3, as DNA: TGCAGCGTGCACACAGGGGCGGTGCAGTACTTC. Its protein is CSVHTGAVQYF.

The chain is built from TRBV29-1 and TRBJ2-2, with D possibly being TRBD1 (5 bases). Germline lookup yields CDR1 SQVTM and CDR2 ANQGSEA. CDR3 length: 13 residues. With 7 bases removed from V and 3 bases from J, the gap between germline ends came to 12 bases. The CDR3 DNA is TGCAGCGGAAGACAGAGTGACACCGGGGAGCTGTTTTTT. It encodes CSGRQSDTGELFF.